A selection of T cell receptor beta chains follows, all from one sample in a study of T-cell memory formation after mild COVID-19. Each CDR3 protein gets one entry after TCRdb re-called the 5' RACE reads with MiXCR. The repertoire holds some 300,000 distinct CDR3 sequences, with 20% to 25% as singletons. The sequencing sample was made of PBMCs or a T cell subset sorted from them (not recorded which). The receptor source for this set is a man younger than 35 who had mild COVID-19 (a few samples of this study predate the infection). Cell type and time point are not known. CDR3s leave out the opening cysteine and the closing phenylalanine or tryptophan. Fields, in order: D gene, J gene, V gene, clone size, CDR3 protein. The D gene is left open where the match is weak. The size entry is marked missing in some rows and otherwise reads once, few, many or a size class.

NA	TRBJ1-5	TRBV4-1	NA	ASSQDGQFNQPQH
NA	TRBJ2-7	TRBV12-3/TRBV12-4	NA	ASSLDFGASYEQY
NA	TRBJ1-6	TRBV6-5	NA	ASSQPGRGKGLSSPLH
NA	TRBJ2-1	TRBV7-8	NA	ASSLMRSSYNEQF
NA	TRBJ1-1	TRBV7-9	few	ASRPAYGTPGPTEAF
NA	TRBJ1-1	TRBV27	few	ASSLVPGFTEAF
TRBD2	TRBJ2-1	TRBV7-9	NA	ASSLIAGGFDEQF
NA	TRBJ1-6	TRBV27	NA	ASSFGVNRGSISPIH
NA	TRBJ1-5	TRBV4-1	NA	ASSNRWTGGQPQH
TRBD2	TRBJ2-3	TRBV11-2	NA	ASSLGLAGVTDTQY
TRBD1	TRBJ1-1	TRBV27	few	ASSPDRGFKAF
TRBD2	TRBJ2-2	TRBV4-1	few	ASSQETSGGAGELF
TRBD1	TRBJ2-1	TRBV24-1	few	ATSDAQGVAEQF
NA	TRBJ1-3	TRBV7-2	NA	ASSLAGTIRPGNTIY
TRBD1	TRBJ1-2	TRBV7-2	few	ASRPTGGNYGYT
NA	TRBJ2-7	TRBV6-5	NA	ASILPRPRGLHEQY
NA	TRBJ2-7	TRBV6-2/TRBV6-3	NA	ATFDYTAYEQY
TRBD1	TRBJ2-5	TRBV5-1	many	ASSRTGQETQY
TRBD2	TRBJ2-1	TRBV6-2/TRBV6-3	NA	ASSLAASYNEQF
TRBD1	TRBJ2-5	TRBV7-3	NA	ASSHDRGKTQY
NA	TRBJ1-1	TRBV20-1	NA	SARDRLGLAEAF
NA	TRBJ2-5	TRBV20-1	few	SARVWGGETQY
NA	TRBJ1-2	TRBV11-2	many	ASSLVPGDGGYT
NA	TRBJ1-3	TRBV28	NA	ASSLGLGLSGNTIY
NA	TRBJ2-5	TRBV7-6	few	ASSSEGETQY
NA	TRBJ2-2	TRBV12-3/TRBV12-4	NA	ASGRGVAGELF
NA	TRBJ1-2	TRBV29-1	NA	SVEDNANYGYT
NA	TRBJ2-5	TRBV2	few	ASSPKGGSETQY
NA	TRBJ2-7	TRBV7-9	few	ASSPPPYEQY
NA	TRBJ2-1	TRBV7-2	few	ASSLAQSEYNEQF
NA	TRBJ1-3	TRBV9	NA	ASSPWRGAGNTIY
TRBD2	TRBJ2-1	TRBV29-1	few	SVEVVGLADYNEQF
NA	TRBJ1-2	TRBV7-9	NA	SSSAGGSNYGYT
TRBD2	TRBJ2-4	TRBV4-2	NA	ASSQDLGTSGLLNIQY
NA	TRBJ1-5	TRBV12-3/TRBV12-4	few	ASSLTGSGAQPQH
TRBD2	TRBJ2-1	TRBV28	few	ASSIPSGRGYNEQF
TRBD2	TRBJ2-1	TRBV4-3	many	ASSPGTSSYNEQF
TRBD1	TRBJ1-1	TRBV4-1	few	ASSQEGTAARAF
TRBD1	TRBJ1-2	TRBV5-8	NA	ASSPRQGFYGYT
TRBD1	TRBJ1-5	TRBV6-2/TRBV6-3	NA	ASSLSGTGNHQPQH
TRBD2	TRBJ2-5	TRBV18	NA	ASSPSGVETQY
NA	TRBJ2-2	TRBV5-1	few	ASSLTTANTGELF
NA	TRBJ2-5	TRBV6-5	NA	ASSSTGTWETQY
TRBD1	TRBJ1-4	TRBV28	few	ASSLLFSRGREKLF
TRBD1	TRBJ1-6	TRBV7-2	many	ASSQGQARSGGNSPLH
NA	TRBJ1-1	TRBV7-3	NA	ASTGVNTEAF
TRBD2	TRBJ2-3	TRBV7-6	NA	ASSLGRGNTDTQY
NA	TRBJ1-1	TRBV5-1	NA	ASSWGTSHTEAF
TRBD1	TRBJ2-6	TRBV28	few	ASRDRAGANVLT
NA	TRBJ1-1	TRBV20-1	NA	SARTLTGNTEAF
TRBD1	TRBJ2-5	TRBV12-3/TRBV12-4	NA	ATGTGGAQY